This T cell receptor beta chain derives from a study of T cell changes during pregnancy in multiple sclerosis. Profiling relied on immunoSEQ multiplex PCR, and the TCRdb table lists in-frame clones only, not all of them. The sample includes roughly 99,000 clones, around 90% of them seen just once. This CDR3 has 14 amino acids. Germline V gives CDR1 LNHDA, CDR2 SQIVND (reference sequence). V lost 6 bases and J lost 0, with 8 bases in between. Sequencing was performed on peripheral blood, taken after pregnancy. The sequence derives from a female donor in good health, enrolled as a control in a pregnancy study. V is TRBV19 and J is TRBJ1-4; D possibly corresponds to TRBD1 (5 bases). The CDR3 spells CASSRGATNEKLFF. The CDR3 DNA follows: TGTGCCAGTAGCCGGGGGGCAACTAATGAAAAACTGTTTTTT.